This TCR beta chain comes out of a study of graft-versus-host responses after intestinal transplantation. Germline CDR1 reads SGDLS; CDR2 reads YYNGEE. The CDR3 extends over 17 amino acids. The trim removed 4 bases at V and 8 bases at J, leaving 16 bases unmatched. Sequencing used immunoSEQ multiplex PCR; TCRdb keeps in-frame clones, though not all of them. Of about 71,000 clones listed, around 96% are singletons. This clone was recorded only once. Its antigen remains unknown. Study-wide results and caveats: There were GvH clones found in recipient marrow, and some of them appeared first in ileum or blood.

The sample here was unstimulated CD8+ T cells sorted from spleen or lymph node cells, taken before intestinal transplant. The gene calls are TRBV9 and TRBJ2-1; TRBD2 aligns across 9 bases. The TCR originated in a human donor who received an intestinal transplant. In DNA, the CDR3 is TGTGCCAGCAGCTCCCTCCTCCGAGCGGGAGGTCTTGATGAGCAGTTCTTC. Translating it yields CASSSLLRAGGLDEQFF.